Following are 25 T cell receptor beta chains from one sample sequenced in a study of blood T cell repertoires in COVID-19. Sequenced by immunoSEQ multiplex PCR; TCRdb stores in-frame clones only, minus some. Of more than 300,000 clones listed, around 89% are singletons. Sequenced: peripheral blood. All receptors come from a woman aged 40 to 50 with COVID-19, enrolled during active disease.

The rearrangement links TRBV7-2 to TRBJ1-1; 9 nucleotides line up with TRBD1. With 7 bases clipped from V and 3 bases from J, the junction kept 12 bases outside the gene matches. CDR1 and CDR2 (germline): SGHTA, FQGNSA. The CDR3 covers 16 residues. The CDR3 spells CASTRYGTGLDTEAFF. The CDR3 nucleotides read TGTGCCAGCACCCGGTACGGGACAGGGCTAGACACTGAAGCTTTCTTT.

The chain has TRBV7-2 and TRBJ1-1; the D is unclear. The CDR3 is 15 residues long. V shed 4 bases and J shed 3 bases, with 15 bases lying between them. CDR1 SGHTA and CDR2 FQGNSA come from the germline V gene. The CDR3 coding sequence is TGTGCCAGCAGCTCCAAAGCCATTCGGGACACTGAAGCTTTCTTT. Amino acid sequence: CASSSKAIRDTEAFF.

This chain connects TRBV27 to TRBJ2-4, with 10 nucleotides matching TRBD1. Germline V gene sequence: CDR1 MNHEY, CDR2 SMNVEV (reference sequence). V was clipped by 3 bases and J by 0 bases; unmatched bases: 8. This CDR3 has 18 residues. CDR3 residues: CASSLRTGGALAKNIQYF. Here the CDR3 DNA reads TGTGCCAGCAGTTTGAGGACAGGGGGTGCTTTAGCCAAAAACATTCAGTACTTC.

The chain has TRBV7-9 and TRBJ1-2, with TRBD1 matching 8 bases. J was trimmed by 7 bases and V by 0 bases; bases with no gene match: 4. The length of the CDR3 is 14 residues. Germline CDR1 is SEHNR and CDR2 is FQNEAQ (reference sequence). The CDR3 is CASSLAQGAGGYTF. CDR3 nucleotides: TGTGCCAGCAGCTTAGCCCAGGGGGCGGGTGGCTACACCTTC.

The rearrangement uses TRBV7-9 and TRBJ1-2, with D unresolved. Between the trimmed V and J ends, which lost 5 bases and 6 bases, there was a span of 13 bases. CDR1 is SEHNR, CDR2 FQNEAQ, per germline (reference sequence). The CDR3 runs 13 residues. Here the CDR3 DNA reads TGTGCCAGCAGCCGACCGGGTTGGCATGGCTACACCTTC. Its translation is CASSRPGWHGYTF.

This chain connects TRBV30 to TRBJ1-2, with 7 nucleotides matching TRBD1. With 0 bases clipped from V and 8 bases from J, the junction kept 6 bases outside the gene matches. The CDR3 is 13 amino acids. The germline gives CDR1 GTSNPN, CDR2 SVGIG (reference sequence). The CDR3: CAWSVTGAGGYTF. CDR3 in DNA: TGTGCCTGGAGTGTTACAGGGGCGGGGGGCTACACCTTC. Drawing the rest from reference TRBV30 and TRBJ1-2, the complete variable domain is SQTIHQWPATLVQPVGSPLSLECTVEGTSNPNLYWYRQAAGRGLQLLFYSVGIGQISSEVPQNLSASRPQDRQFILSSKKLLLSDSGFYLCAWSVTGAGGYTFGSGTRLTVV.

Here the CDR3 DNA reads TGTGCCACCAGCAGAGAAGGGACAGTAGATTCACCCCTCCACTTT. The encoded protein is CATSREGTVDSPLHF. V gene TRBV15 combines with J gene TRBJ1-6, with TRBD1 matching over 7 bases. With V trimmed by 0 bases and J by 8 bases, 4 bases remained unmatched. In germline, CDR1 is LNHNV, CDR2 YYDKDF (reference sequence). This CDR3 region has 15 residues. The entire variable domain, with the rest obtained from reference TRBV15 and TRBJ1-6, is as follows: DAMVIQNPRYQVTQFGKPVTLSCSQTLNHNVMYWYQQKSSQAPKLLFHYYDKDFNNEADTPDNFQSRRPNTSFCFLDIRSPGLGDTAMYLCATSREGTVDSPLHFGNGTRLTVT.

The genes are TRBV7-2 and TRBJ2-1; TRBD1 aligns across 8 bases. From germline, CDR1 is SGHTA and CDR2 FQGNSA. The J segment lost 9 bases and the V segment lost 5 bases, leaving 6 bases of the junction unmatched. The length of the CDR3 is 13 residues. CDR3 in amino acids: CASSIGQGGEQFF. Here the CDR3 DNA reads TGTGCCAGCAGCATCGGACAGGGCGGTGAGCAGTTCTTC.

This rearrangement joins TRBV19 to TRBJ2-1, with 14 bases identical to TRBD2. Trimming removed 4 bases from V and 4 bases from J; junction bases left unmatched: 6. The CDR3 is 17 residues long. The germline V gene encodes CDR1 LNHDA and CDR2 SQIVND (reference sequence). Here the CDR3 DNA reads TGTGCCAGTAGTAGACTAGCGGGGGGGGCACGGTACAATGAGCAGTTCTTC. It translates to CASSRLAGGARYNEQFF.

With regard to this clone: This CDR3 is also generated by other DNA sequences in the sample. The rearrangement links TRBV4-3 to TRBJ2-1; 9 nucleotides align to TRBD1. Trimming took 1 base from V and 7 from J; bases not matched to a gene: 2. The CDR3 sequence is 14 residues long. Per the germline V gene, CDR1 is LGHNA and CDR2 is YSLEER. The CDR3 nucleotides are TGCGCCAGCAGCCAAGGGACAGGGGTAAATGAGCAGTTCTTC. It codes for CASSQGTGVNEQFF.

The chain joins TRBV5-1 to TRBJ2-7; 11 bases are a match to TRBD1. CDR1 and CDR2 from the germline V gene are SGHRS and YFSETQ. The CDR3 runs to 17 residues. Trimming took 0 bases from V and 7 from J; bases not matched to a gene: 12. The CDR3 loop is CASSLADRGPSRLEQYF. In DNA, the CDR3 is TGCGCCAGCAGCTTGGCGGACAGGGGGCCGTCGCGGCTGGAGCAGTACTTC.

This chain's CDR3 is CASSLRSSAQFF. The CDR3 DNA follows: TGTGCCAGCAGCTTGAGGTCTAGCGCGCAGTTCTTC. V usage is TRBV7-2 and J usage is TRBJ2-1; maybe TRBD2 (6 bases). The CDR3 consists of 12 residues. Germline V lookup: CDR1 SGHTA, CDR2 FQGNSA. Trimming stripped 3 bases from V and 12 bases from J, with 12 bases between.

The CDR3 sequence is CASSGLTGSYEQYF. The CDR3 bases are TGCGCCAGCAGCGGCCTGACGGGATCCTACGAGCAGTACTTC. The chain has TRBV5-1 and TRBJ2-7, with a weak D call TRBD2 (5 bases). The CDR3 extends over 14 amino acids. Trimming took 4 bases from V and 1 from J, leaving 12 bases between them. Germline lookup yields CDR1 SGHRS and CDR2 YFSETQ.

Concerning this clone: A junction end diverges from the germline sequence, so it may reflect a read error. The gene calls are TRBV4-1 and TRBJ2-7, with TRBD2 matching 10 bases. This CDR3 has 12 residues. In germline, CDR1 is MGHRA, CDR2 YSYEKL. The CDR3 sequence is CASSHSGRSFEF. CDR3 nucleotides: TGCGCCAGCAGCCATAGCGGGAGGTCCTTCGAGTTC.

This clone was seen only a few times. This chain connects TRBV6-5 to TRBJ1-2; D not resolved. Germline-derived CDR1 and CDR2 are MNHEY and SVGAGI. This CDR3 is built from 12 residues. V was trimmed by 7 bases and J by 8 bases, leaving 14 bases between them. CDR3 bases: TGTGCCAGCAACGAGGGCGTCCGGGGCTACACCTTC. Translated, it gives CASNEGVRGYTF.

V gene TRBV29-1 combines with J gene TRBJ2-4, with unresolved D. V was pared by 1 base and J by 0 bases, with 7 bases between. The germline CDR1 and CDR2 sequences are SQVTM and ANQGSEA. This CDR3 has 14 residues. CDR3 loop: CSVEVSIAKNIQYF. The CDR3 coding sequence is TGCAGCGTTGAAGTTAGCATAGCCAAAAACATTCAGTACTTC. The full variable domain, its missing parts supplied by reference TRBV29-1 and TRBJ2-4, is SAVISQKPSRDICQRGTSLTIQCQVDSQVTMMFWYRQQPGQSLTLIATANQGSEATYESGFVIDKFPISRPNLTFSTLTVSNMSPEDSSIYLCSVEVSIAKNIQYFGAGTRLSVL.

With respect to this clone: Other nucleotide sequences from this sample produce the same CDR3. CDR3 bases: TGTGCCAGCAGCCAAGACCTTAATCAGCCCCAGCATTTT. It codes for CASSQDLNQPQHF. The chain has TRBV3-1 (or the pseudogene TRBV3-2) and TRBJ1-5, with D unclear. The CDR3 extends over 13 amino acids. V dropped 0 bases and J dropped 4 bases, with 4 bases sitting between them. The germline gives CDR1 LGHDT, CDR2 YNNKEL (reference sequence).

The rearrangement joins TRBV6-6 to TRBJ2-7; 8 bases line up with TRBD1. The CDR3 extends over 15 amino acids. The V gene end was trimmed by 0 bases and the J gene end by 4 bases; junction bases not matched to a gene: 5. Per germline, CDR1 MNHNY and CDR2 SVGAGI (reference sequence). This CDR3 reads CASSYSLGQAYEQYF. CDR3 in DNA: TGTGCCAGCAGTTACTCTCTGGGACAGGCGTACGAGCAGTACTTC.

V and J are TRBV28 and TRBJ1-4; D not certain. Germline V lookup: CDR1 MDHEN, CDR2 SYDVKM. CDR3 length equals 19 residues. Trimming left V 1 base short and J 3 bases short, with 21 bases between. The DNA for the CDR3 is TGTGCCAGCAGTTTATCTGTTTATTTTGCGGGGAAGGCTAATGAAAAACTGTTTTTT. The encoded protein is CASSLSVYFAGKANEKLFF. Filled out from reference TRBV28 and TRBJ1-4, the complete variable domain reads DVKVTQSSRYLVKRTGEKVFLECVQDMDHENMFWYRQDPGLGLRLIYFSYDVKMKEKGDIPEGYSVSREKKERFSLILESASTNQTSMYLCASSLSVYFAGKANEKLFFGSGTQLSVL.

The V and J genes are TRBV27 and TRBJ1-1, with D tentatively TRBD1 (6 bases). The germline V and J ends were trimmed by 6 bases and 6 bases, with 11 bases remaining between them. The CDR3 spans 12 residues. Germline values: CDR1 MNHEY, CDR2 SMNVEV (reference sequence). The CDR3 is CASREGGAEAFF. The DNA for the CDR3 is TGTGCCAGCAGGGAAGGGGGAGCTGAAGCTTTCTTT.

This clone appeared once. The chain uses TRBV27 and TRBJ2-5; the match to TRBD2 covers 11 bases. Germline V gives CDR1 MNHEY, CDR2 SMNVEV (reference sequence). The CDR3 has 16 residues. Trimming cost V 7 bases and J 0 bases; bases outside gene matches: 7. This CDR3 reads CASTSTSGEYQETQYF. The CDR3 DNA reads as TGTGCCAGCACTTCGACTAGCGGGGAGTACCAAGAGACCCAGTACTTC.

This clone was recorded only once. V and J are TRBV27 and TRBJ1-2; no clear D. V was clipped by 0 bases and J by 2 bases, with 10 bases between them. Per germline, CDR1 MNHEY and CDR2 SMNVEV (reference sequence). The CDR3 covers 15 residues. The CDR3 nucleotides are TGTGCCAGCAGTTTATCGAGGAGAGGCAACTATGGCTACACCTTC. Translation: CASSLSRRGNYGYTF.

As DNA, the CDR3 is TGTGCCAGCAGTTTAGGTGGGGGGTGGATCTCCGGGGAGCTGTTTTTT. It yields the protein CASSLGGGWISGELFF. V and J are TRBV27 and TRBJ2-2; a possible D gene is TRBD2 (6 bases). The V and J ends lost 2 bases and 6 bases respectively, with 16 bases between them. Per the germline V gene, CDR1 is MNHEY and CDR2 is SMNVEV (reference sequence). This CDR3 region has 16 residues.

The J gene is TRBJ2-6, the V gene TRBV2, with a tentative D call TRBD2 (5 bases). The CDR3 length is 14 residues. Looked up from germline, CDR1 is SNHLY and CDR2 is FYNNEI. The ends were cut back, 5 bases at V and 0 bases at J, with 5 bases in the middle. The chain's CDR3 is CASSRDSGANVLTF. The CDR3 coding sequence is TGTGCCAGCAGTCGGGACTCTGGGGCCAACGTCCTGACTTTC. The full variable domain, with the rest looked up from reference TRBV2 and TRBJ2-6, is EPEVTQTPSHQVTQMGQEVILRCVPISNHLYFYWYRQILGQKVEFLVSFYNNEISEKSEIFDDQFSVERPDGSNFTLKIRSTKLEDSAMYFCASSRDSGANVLTFGAGSRLTVL.

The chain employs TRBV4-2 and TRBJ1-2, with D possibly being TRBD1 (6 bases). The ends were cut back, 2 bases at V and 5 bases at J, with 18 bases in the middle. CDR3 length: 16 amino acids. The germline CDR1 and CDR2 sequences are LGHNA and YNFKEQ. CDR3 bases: TGTGCCAGCAGCCAACCCATGACAGGAAGCTTATATGGCTACACCTTC. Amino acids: CASSQPMTGSLYGYTF.